The TCR beta chain described here comes from a study of T cells in localized non-small cell lung cancer. General study findings and limits: Turning up in adjacent lung were a median approximately 50 of the top 100 tumor clones. It remains possible that heterogeneity exists, since only one tumor region was sequenced.

Trimming removed 0 bases at V and 2 bases at J, with 6 bases between. CDR3 length equals 15 residues. The germline gives CDR1 SGHKS, CDR2 YYEKEE (reference sequence). Sequenced by immunoSEQ multiplex PCR; TCRdb stores in-frame clones only, minus some. The data contain about 77,000 clones, around 89% of them singletons. This clone was detected only once. Its specificity is not known. This specimen consisted of peripheral blood, obtained before any cancer treatment. This receptor was obtained from a woman aged 40-69 years with stage I squamous cell lung carcinoma. The rearrangement uses TRBV5-5 and TRBJ2-6; D is unclear. CDR3 residues: CASSLGAAGANVLTF. The CDR3 DNA is TGTGCCAGCAGCTTGGGCGCGGCTGGGGCCAACGTCCTGACTTTC.